A selection of T cell receptor beta chains follows, all from one sample in a study of T cell responses to AZD1222 COVID-19 vaccine. The protocol was immunoSEQ multiplex PCR, while the TCRdb copy is restricted to in-frame clones and leaves out a portion. The sample includes about 73,000 clones, about 91% of them seen just once. The sequenced sample was peripheral blood, obtained on day 0 of AZD1222 vaccination. Every receptor here comes from an adult in good health. Each CDR3 is given with its conserved first and last residue. D genes are given only for firm matches.

j_gene	d_gene	v_gene	CDR3aa	CDR3nt
TRBJ2-4	.	TRBV13	CASSPPRGARRYF	TGTGCCAGCAGCCCCCCGAGGGGGGCGAGGAGGTACTTC
TRBJ2-7	TRBD1	TRBV28	CASSFRGQVSYEQYF	TGTGCCAGCAGTTTCCGGGGACAGGTCTCCTACGAGCAGTACTTC
TRBJ2-7	TRBD2	TRBV27	CASSLFGTSGRPYEQYF	TGTGCCAGCAGTTTATTCGGGACTAGCGGGAGGCCCTACGAGCAGTACTTC
TRBJ2-3	TRBD2	TRBV4-1	CASSQGGGGRATDTQYF	TGCGCCAGCAGCCAAGGAGGGGGCGGGAGGGCCACAGATACGCAGTATTTT
TRBJ2-7	.	TRBV27	CASSGGNLYEQYF	TGTGCCAGCAGTGGGGGGAACCTTTACGAGCAGTACTTC
TRBJ2-5	.	TRBV4-1	CASSQVGEIQETQYF	TGCGCCAGCAGCCAAGTGGGGGAGATACAAGAGACCCAGTACTTC
TRBJ2-7	.	TRBV5-1	CASKVWGPGEESEQYF	TGCGCCAGCAAGGTCTGGGGCCCGGGAGAGGAATCCGAGCAGTACTTC
TRBJ2-7	TRBD2	TRBV4-3	CASSETSGGTEQYF	TGCGCCAGCAGCGAAACTAGCGGGGGTACCGAGCAGTACTTC
TRBJ1-1	.	TRBV6-5	CASRTYTEAFF	TGTGCCAGCAGGACTTACACTGAAGCTTTCTTT
TRBJ1-1	TRBD1	TRBV3-1/TRBV3-2	CASSPADRGAEAFF	TGTGCCAGCAGCCCAGCCGACAGGGGCGCTGAAGCTTTCTTT
TRBJ2-1	TRBD2	TRBV4-2	CASSQQDSGSQYPNEQFF	TGTGCCAGCAGCCAGCAGGATAGCGGGAGTCAGTATCCCAATGAGCAGTTCTTC
TRBJ2-3	.	TRBV9	CASSVGAVNTDTQYF	TGTGCCAGCAGCGTAGGAGCTGTTAATACAGATACGCAGTATTTT
TRBJ2-5	TRBD1	TRBV6-1	CASSEQGAEETQYF	TGTGCCAGCAGTGAACAGGGGGCCGAGGAGACCCAGTACTTC
TRBJ1-5	.	TRBV20-1	CSASVADSPQPQHF	TGCAGTGCTAGTGTCGCGGACAGCCCACAGCCCCAGCATTTT
TRBJ1-1	.	TRBV4-1	CASSQENGRSANTEAFF	TGCGCCAGCAGCCAAGAAAACGGACGGAGCGCGAACACTGAAGCTTTCTTT
TRBJ2-5	.	TRBV5-5	CASSLPTAETQYF	TGTGCCAGCAGCTTGCCCACGGCCGAGACCCAGTACTTC
TRBJ1-2	TRBD1	TRBV19	CASSRTGGNNYGYTF	TGTGCCAGTAGTAGAACAGGGGGGAATAACTATGGCTACACCTTC
TRBJ2-2	.	TRBV27	CASSLNPRRNTGELFF	TGTGCCAGCAGCCTCAACCCCAGGCGAAACACCGGGGAGCTGTTTTTT